The entry that follows covers one TCR beta chain sequence. In the authors' methods: Estimation of nucleated cell counts was performed using reference gene primer amplification. Clones were read by immunoSEQ multiplex PCR, and TCRdb kept only the in-frame ones, dropping some. That table furnishes V, J and clone size, whereas the DNA furnished D and trimming. Of fewer than 90,000 clones listed, about 89% were seen once; the top ten hold less than 5%. This sample is part of a study of blood T cell repertoires in COVID-19. Study at large: Specimens from acute and convalescent COVID-19 originated in the United States, Italy and Spain. Sources were T cells, B-cell-depleted T cells, or PBMCs; the material itself was cDNA or gDNA.

With V trimmed by 5 bases and J by 4 bases, 7 bases remained unmatched. This CDR3 spans 15 amino acids. Germline assignment: CDR1 SNHLY and CDR2 FYNNEI. The source is a man aged 50 to 60 with active or convalescent COVID-19. Sequencing used peripheral blood. The rearrangement joins TRBV2 to TRBJ1-3, with TRBD1 identical over 8 bases. The CDR3 spells CASSSQGAGGNTIYF. The CDR3 nucleotides read TGTGCCAGCAGTTCCCAGGGGGCTGGAGGAAACACCATATATTTT.